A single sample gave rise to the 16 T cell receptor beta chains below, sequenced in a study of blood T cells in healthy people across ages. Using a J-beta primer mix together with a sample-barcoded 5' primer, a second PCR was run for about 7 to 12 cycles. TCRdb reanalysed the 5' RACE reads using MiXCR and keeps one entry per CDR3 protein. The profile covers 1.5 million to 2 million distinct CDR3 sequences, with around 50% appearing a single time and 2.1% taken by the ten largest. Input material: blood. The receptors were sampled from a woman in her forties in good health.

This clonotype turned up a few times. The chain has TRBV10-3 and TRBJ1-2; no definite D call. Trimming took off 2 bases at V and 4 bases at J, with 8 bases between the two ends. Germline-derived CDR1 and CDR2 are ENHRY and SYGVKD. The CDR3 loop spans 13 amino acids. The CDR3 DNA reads TGTGCCATCAGTGAGGACGGCCCCTATGGCTACACCTTC. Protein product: CAISEDGPYGYTF.

The CDR3 bases are TGCGCCAGCAGCGTGGATCAGAGCAATGAGCAGTTCTTC. It specifies CASSVDQSNEQFF. The chain recombines TRBV5-1 with TRBJ2-1; no clear D gene. There are 13 residues in the CDR3. Deletions cut 4 bases from V and 6 bases from J, with 11 bases between. CDR1 and CDR2 (germline): SGHRS, YFSETQ.

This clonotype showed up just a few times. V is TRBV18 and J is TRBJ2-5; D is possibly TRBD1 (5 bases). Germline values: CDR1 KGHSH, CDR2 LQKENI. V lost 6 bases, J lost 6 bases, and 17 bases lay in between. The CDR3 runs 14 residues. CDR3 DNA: TGTGCCAGCTCCCCTGGACCGCTGGGGCAGACCCAGTACTTC. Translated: CASSPGPLGQTQYF.

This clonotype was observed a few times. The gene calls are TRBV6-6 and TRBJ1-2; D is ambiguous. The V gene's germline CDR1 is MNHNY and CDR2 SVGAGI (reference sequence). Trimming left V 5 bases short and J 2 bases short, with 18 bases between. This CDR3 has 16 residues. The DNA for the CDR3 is TGTGCCAGCAGTCCCCGCCACGGGGTGATCAACTATGGCTACACCTTC. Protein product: CASSPRHGVINYGYTF.

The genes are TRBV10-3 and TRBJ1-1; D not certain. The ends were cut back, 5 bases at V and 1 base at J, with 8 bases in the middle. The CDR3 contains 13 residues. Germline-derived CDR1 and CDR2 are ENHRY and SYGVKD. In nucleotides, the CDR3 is TGTGCCATCAGTCACCAAGCGAACACTGAAGCTTTCTTT. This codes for CAISHQANTEAFF.

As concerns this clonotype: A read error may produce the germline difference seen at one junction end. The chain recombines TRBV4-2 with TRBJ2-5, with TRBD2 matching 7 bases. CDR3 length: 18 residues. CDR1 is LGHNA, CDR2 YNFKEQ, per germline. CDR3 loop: CASSQDESSGAKQETQNF. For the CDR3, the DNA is TGTGCCAGCAGCCAAGATGAATCCAGCGGGGCAAAGCAGGAGACCCAGAACTTC.

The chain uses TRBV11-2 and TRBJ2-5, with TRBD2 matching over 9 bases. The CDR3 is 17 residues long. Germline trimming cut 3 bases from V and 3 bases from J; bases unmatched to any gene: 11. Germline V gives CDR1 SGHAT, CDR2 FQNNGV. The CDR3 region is CASSFGGVAGAEETQYF. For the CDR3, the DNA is TGTGCCAGCAGCTTCGGGGGGGTAGCGGGGGCCGAAGAGACCCAGTACTTC.

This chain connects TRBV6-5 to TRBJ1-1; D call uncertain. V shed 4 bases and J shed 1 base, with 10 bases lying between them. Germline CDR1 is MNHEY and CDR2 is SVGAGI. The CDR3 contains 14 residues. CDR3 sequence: CASSFGFTNTEAFF. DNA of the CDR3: TGTGCCAGCAGTTTTGGATTCACGAACACTGAAGCTTTCTTT.

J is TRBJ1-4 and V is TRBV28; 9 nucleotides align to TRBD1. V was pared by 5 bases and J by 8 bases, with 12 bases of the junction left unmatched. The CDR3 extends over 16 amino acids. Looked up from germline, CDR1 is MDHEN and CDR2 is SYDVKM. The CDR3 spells CASSGSGTGMREKLFF. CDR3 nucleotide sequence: TGTGCCAGCAGTGGATCTGGGACAGGGATGAGGGAAAAACTGTTTTTT.

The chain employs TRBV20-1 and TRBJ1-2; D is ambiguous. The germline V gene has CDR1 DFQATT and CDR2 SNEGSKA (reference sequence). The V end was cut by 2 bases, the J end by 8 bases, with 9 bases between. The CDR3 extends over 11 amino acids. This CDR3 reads CSARSSGGYTF. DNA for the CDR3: TGCAGTGCTAGATCCTCGGGGGGCTACACCTTC.

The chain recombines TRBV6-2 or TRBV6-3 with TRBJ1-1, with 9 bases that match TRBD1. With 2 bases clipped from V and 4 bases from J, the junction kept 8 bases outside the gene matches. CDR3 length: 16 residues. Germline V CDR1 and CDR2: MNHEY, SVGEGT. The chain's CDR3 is CASSYAPGQGFTEAFF. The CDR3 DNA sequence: TGTGCCAGCAGTTACGCGCCGGGACAGGGATTCACTGAAGCTTTCTTT.

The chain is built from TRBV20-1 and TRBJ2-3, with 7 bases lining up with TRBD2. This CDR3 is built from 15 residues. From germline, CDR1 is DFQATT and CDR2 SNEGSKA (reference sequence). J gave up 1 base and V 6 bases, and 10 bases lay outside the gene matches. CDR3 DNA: TGCAGTGCGCCGGCGGCGGGGGTTGGCACAGATACGCAGTATTTT. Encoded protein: CSAPAAGVGTDTQYF.

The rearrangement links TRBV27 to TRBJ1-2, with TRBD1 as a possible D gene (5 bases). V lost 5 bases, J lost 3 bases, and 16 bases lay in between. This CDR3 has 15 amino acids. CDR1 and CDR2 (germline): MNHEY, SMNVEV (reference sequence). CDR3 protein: CASSKAGHMDYGYTF. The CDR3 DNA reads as TGTGCCAGCAGTAAGGCAGGGCACATGGACTATGGCTACACCTTC.

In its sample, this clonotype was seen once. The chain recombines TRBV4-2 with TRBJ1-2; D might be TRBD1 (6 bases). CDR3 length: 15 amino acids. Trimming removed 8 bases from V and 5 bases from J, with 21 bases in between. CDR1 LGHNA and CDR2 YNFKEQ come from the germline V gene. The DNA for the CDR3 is TGTGCCAGCCTAGCCGGGGGACATAAAGATTATGGCTACACCTTC. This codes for CASLAGGHKDYGYTF.

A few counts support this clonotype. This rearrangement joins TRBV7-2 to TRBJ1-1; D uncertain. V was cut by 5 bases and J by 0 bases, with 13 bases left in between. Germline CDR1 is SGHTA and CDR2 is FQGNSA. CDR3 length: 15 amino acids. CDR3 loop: CASSPRRVLNTEAFF. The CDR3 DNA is TGTGCCAGCAGCCCTCGTCGGGTATTGAACACTGAAGCTTTCTTT.

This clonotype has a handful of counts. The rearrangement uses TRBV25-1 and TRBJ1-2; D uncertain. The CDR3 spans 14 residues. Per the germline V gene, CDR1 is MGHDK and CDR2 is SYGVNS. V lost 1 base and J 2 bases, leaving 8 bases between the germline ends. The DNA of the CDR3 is TGTGCCAGCAGTGAATCTCCTGGAAACTATGGCTACACCTTC. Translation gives CASSESPGNYGYTF.